One T cell receptor beta chain is described in this entry. Germline CDR1 is MNHEY and CDR2 is SVGAGI. Trimming at V came to 1 base and at J to 2 bases, leaving 5 bases not matched to a gene. This CDR3 spans 15 amino acids. TCRdb keeps only in-frame clones here, not all; method: immunoSEQ multiplex PCR. The sample has 78,000 or so clones; 70% to 90% are singletons. These data are taken from a study of control samples from healthy donors and cancer patients. Sequencing was carried out using blood. The receptor comes from a woman between 45 and 65 years old in good health. This chain uses TRBV6-5 with TRBJ2-7; 7 nucleotides agree with TRBD1. The DNA for the CDR3 is TGTGCCAGCAGTTACTTTGTGGGGACAGCCTACGAGCAGTACTTC. Protein product: CASSYFVGTAYEQYF.